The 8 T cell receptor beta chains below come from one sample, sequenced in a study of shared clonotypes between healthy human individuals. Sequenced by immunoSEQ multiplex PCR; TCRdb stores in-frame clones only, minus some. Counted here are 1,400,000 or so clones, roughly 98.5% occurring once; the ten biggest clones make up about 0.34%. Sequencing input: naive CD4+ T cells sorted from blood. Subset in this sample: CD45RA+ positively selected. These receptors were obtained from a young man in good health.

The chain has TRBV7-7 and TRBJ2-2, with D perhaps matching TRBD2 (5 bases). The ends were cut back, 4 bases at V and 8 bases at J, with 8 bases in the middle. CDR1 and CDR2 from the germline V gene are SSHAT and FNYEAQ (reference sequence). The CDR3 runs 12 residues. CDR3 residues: CASSSGEGELFF. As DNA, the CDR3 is TGTGCCAGCAGCTCCGGGGAGGGGGAGCTGTTTTTT.

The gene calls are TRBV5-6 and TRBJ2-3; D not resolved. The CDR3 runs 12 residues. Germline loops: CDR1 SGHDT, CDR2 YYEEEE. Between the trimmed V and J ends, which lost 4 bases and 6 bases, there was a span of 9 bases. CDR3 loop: CASSLPPDTQYF. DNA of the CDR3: TGTGCCAGCAGCCTGCCTCCCGATACGCAGTATTTT.

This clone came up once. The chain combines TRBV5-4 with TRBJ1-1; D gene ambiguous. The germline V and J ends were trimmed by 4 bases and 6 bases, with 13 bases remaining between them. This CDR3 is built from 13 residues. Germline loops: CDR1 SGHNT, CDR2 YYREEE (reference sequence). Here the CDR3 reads CASSLLGRAEAFF. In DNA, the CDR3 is TGTGCCAGCAGCCTGCTCGGCCGGGCTGAAGCTTTCTTT.

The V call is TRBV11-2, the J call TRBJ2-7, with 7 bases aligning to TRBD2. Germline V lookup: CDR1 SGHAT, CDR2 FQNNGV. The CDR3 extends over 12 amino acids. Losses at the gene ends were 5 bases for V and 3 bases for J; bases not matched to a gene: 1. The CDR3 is CASSRGVYEQYF. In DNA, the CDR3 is TGTGCCAGCAGCCGGGGGGTCTACGAGCAGTACTTC. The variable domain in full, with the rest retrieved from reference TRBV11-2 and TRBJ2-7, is EAGVAQSPRYKIIEKRQSVAFWCNPISGHATLYWYQQILGQGPKLLIQFQNNGVVDDSQLPKDRFSAERLKGVDSTLKIQPAKLEDSAVYLCASSRGVYEQYFGPGTRLTVT.

The CDR3 spells CATQGTRGRSGHNEQFF. CDR3 DNA: TGTGCCACCCAGGGCACTCGTGGGAGATCAGGCCACAATGAGCAGTTCTTC. The J gene is TRBJ2-1, the V gene TRBV15; either TRBD1 or TRBD2 may fit D (5 bases each). CDR1 LNHNV and CDR2 YYDKDF come from the germline V gene (reference sequence). V was trimmed by 8 bases and J by 5 bases, leaving 25 bases between them. The CDR3 is 17 residues long.

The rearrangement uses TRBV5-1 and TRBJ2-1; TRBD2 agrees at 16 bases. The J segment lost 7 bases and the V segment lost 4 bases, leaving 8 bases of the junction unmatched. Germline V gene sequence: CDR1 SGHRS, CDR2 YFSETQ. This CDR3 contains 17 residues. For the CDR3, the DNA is TGCGCCAGCAGCCAGGGACTAGCGGGAGGGGTAGTAAATGAGCAGTTCTTC. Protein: CASSQGLAGGVVNEQFF.

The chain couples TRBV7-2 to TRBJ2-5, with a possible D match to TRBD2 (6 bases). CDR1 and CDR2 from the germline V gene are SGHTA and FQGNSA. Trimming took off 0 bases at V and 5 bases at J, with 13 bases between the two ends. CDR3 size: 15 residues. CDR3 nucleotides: TGTGCCAGCAGCTTAGCGCGGAGGGCCTATGAGACCCAGTACTTC. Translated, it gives CASSLARRAYETQYF.

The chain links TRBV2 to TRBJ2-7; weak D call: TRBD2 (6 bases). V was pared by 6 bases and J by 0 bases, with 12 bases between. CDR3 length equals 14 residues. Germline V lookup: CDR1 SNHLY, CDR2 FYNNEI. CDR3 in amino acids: CASRQDYRSYEQYF. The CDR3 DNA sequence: TGTGCCAGCAGACAGGACTACCGCTCCTACGAGCAGTACTTC.